This T cell receptor beta chain appears in the sequencing data of a study of neoadjuvant nivolumab and ipilimumab in lung cancer. CDR1 and CDR2 from the germline V gene are GTSNPN and SVGIG (reference sequence). Between the trimmed V and J ends, which lost 2 bases and 4 bases, there was a span of 11 bases. The CDR3 consists of 13 residues. This clone was counted once. Method: immunoSEQ multiplex PCR; TCRdb's copy keeps in-frame clones and lacks some. This table holds 44,000 or so clones, roughly 90% found once. The chain uses TRBV30 and TRBJ1-2; D gene unclear. The receptor comes from an adult with non-small cell lung cancer. Some clones in this sample may be carry-over from other donors' samples. Sequenced material: blood, taken before neoadjuvant nivolumab, alone or with ipilimumab. The CDR3 DNA is TGTGCCTGGAGTTTTGGAGGTGGCTATGGCTACACCTTC. This gives the protein CAWSFGGGYGYTF. The full variable domain, rest sourced from reference TRBV30 and TRBJ1-2, is SQTIHQWPATLVQPVGSPLSLECTVEGTSNPNLYWYRQAAGRGLQLLFYSVGIGQISSEVPQNLSASRPQDRQFILSSKKLLLSDSGFYLCAWSFGGGYGYTFGSGTRLTVV.